This T cell receptor (beta chain) was obtained from a study of blood T cell repertoires in COVID-19. Turning to the study itself: Specimens from acute and convalescent COVID-19 originated in the United States, Italy and Spain.

The CDR3 is made up of 12 amino acids. Germline CDR1 and CDR2: MNHEY and SVGAGI. V lost 8 bases to trimming and J lost 1 base, with 5 bases between them. Only in-frame clones appear in the TCRdb table, and some are missing; sequencing was by immunoSEQ multiplex PCR. The sample carries roughly 260,000 clones, 85% to 90% recorded once. Specimen: peripheral blood. This clonotype was sampled from a woman in her thirties or forties with acute or convalescent COVID-19. The chain recombines TRBV6-5 with TRBJ2-2, with a tentative D call TRBD2 (5 bases). CDR3 sequence: CASEGNTGELFF. The CDR3 nucleotides read TGTGCCAGCGAGGGGAACACCGGGGAGCTGTTTTTT.